This TCR beta chain was observed in a study of response to subunit inactivated influenza vaccine. Comment on this clonotype: Its antigen remains unknown.

General study points: Researchers suggested that each seasonal influenza vaccination recruits few new T cells.

TCRdb recomputed calls from the RT-PCR reads with MiXCR, one row per CDR3 protein. The profile shows just over 300,000 distinct CDR3 sequences, 20% to 25% of them singletons. Germline CDR1 reads DFQATT; CDR2 reads SNEGSKA (reference sequence). The V end was cut by 6 bases, the J end by 4 bases, with 21 bases between. This CDR3 has 15 amino acids. The sequence derives from a man between 50 and 69 years old who received an inactivated influenza vaccine. The material sequenced was PBMCs from blood, taken around 22 months after vaccination. This chain connects TRBV20-1 to TRBJ2-5; possibly TRBD1 for D (5 bases). The CDR3 region is CSAISPAGFGETQYF. For the CDR3, the DNA is TGCAGTGCCATATCGCCGGCAGGGTTTGGAGAGACCCAGTACTTC.